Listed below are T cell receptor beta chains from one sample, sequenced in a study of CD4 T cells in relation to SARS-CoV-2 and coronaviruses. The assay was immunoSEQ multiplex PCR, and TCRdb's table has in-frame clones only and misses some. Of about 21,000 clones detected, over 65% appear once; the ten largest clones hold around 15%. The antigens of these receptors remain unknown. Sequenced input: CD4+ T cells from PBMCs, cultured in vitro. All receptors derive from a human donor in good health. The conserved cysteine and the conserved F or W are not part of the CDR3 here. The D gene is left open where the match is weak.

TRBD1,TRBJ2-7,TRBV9,ASSASATGTTSYEQY
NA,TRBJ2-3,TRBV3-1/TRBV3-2,ASSYSATDTQY
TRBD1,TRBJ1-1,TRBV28,ASSWGRGLANTEAF
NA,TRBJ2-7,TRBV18,ASSPESDWALEQY
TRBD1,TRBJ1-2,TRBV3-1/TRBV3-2,ASSQAYRQGVGYT
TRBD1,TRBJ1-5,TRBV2,ASSDRTGGRQPQH
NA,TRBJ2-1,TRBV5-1,ASSLEGANLYNEQF
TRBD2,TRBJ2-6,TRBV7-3,ASSPTGTSAPGGANVLT
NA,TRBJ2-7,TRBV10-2,ASSEPTGDEQY
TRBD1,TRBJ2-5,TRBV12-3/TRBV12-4,ASSFDRGAPY
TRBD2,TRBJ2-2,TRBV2,ASSVWREYTGELF
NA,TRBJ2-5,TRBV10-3,AIGRGGLTELETQY
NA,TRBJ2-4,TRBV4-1,ASNSGYLAKNIQY
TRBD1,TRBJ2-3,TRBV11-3,ASSSGQGTADTQY
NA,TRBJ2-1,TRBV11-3,ASSLAGNNEQF
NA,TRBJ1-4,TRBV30,AWSVGDARAREKLF
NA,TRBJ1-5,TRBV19,ASSIGRRGTSKPQH
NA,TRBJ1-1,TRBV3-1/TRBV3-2,ASSQAGLTEAF
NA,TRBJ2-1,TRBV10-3,AISDEGSEQF
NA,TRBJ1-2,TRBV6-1,ASSESGTPYLGYT
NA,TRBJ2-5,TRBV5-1,ASSLNTGSQETQY
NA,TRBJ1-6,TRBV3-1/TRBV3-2,ASSQVGPGGSPLH
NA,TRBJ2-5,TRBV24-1,ASSEGTRETQY
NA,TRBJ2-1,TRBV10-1,ASSELEGRTYNEQF
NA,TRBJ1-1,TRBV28,ASSFEALAAEAF
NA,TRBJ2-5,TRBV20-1,SAAREETQY
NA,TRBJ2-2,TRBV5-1,ASSFGQITPGELF
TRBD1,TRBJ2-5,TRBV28,ASSSPGQGVVQY
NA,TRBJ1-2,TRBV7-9,ASSSSGGYGYT
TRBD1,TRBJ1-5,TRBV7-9,ASSSPDRGQPQH
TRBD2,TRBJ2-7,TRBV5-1,ASSLEEGTTYEQY
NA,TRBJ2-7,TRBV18,ASSPRQERPHEQY
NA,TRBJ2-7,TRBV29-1,SGGSPTEQY
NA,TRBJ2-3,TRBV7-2,ASSSDLGTQY
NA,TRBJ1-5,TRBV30,AWMEEWQPQH
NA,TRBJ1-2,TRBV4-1,ASSQEYGLYGYT
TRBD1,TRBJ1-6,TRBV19,ASSDTGGSSPLH
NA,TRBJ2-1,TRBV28,ASSFRAALRTNNEQF
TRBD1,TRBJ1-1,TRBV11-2,ASSEQGARTEAF
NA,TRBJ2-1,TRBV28,ASRHNVGEQF
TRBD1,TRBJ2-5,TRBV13,ASSSTGVETQY
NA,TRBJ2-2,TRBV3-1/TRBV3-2,ASSHIWTRINTGELF
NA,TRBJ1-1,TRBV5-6,ASNPQGNTEAF
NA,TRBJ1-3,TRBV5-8,ASSLWSSGNTIY
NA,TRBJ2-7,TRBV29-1,SVVRTESDEQY
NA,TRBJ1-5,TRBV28,ASSLPADYSNQPQH
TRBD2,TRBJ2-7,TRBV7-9,ASSLGGRNKQY
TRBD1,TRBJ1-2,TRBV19,ASSIWTGGHGYT
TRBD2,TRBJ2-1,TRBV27,ASSPPGLVNEQF
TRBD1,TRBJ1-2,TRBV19,ASSPQGAGGYT
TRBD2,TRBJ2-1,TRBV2,ASLGLAGEFFSYNEQF
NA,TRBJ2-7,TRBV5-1,ASSTGQPPYEQY
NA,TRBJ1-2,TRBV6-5,ASSYSGTGLDGYT